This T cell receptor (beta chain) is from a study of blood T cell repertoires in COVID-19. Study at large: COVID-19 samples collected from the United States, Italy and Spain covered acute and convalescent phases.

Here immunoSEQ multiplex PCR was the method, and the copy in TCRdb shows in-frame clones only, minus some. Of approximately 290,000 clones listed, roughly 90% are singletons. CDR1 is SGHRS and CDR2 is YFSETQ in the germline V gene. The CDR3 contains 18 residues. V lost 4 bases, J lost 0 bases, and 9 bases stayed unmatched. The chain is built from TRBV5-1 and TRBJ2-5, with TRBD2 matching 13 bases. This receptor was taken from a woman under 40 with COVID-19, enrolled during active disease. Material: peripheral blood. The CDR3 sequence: CASSILAGGIANQETQYF. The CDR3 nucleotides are TGCGCCAGCAGCATACTAGCGGGAGGGATTGCGAACCAAGAGACCCAGTACTTC.